Below, 17 T cell receptor beta chains from the same sample are listed, as sequenced in a study of blood T cell repertoires in COVID-19. Clones were read by immunoSEQ multiplex PCR, and TCRdb kept only the in-frame ones, dropping some. The table has fewer than 250,000 clones, 70% to 85% seen once. The sequencing sample was made of peripheral blood. The receptor set was obtained from a woman older than 75 with acute or convalescent COVID-19.

This rearrangement joins TRBV19 to TRBJ1-5, with a possible D match to TRBD1 (6 bases). The CDR3 is made up of 16 amino acids. Per the germline V gene, CDR1 is LNHDA and CDR2 is SQIVND (reference sequence). V gave up 3 bases and J gave up 3 bases, with 15 bases separating them. The CDR3 loop reads CASSIQSGVNNQPQHF. CDR3 DNA: TGTGCCAGTAGTATTCAATCAGGGGTCAACAATCAGCCCCAGCATTTT.

The chain couples TRBV7-6 to TRBJ2-2; 10 bases are shared with TRBD2. Germline trimming cut 3 bases from V and 5 bases from J; bases unmatched to any gene: 6. This CDR3 is built from 16 residues. Germline assignment: CDR1 SGHVS and CDR2 FNYEAQ. For the CDR3, the DNA is TGTGCCAGCAGCTTTTCAACTAGCGGGGAAACCGGGGAGCTGTTTTTT. It specifies CASSFSTSGETGELFF.

The chain uses TRBV7-3 and TRBJ2-5; 7 bases line up with TRBD1. Germline values: CDR1 SGHTA, CDR2 FQGTGA. V was pared by 1 base and J by 4 bases, with 9 bases of the junction left unmatched. The CDR3 runs 16 residues. DNA for the CDR3: TGTGCCAGCAGCTTAAGATCTGGGACAGAGGGAGAGACCCAGTACTTC. Its protein product is CASSLRSGTEGETQYF.

In DNA form, the CDR3 reads TGTGCCAGCAGCTTAGTAGGGGCTAGCACAGATACGCAGTATTTT. Protein sequence: CASSLVGASTDTQYF. This chain uses TRBV7-6 with TRBJ2-3; the D gene is possibly TRBD1 (5 bases). Trimming removed 1 base at V and 0 bases at J, with 8 bases between. The CDR3 loop spans 15 amino acids. CDR1 and CDR2 (germline): SGHVS, FNYEAQ.

Concerning this clone: The same CDR3 arises from other DNA sequences in this sample as well. V and J are TRBV4-1 and TRBJ2-7, with 9 bases that match TRBD1. V was pared by 2 bases and J by 4 bases, with 6 bases of the junction left unmatched. CDR1 and CDR2 from the germline V gene are MGHRA and YSYEKL. The CDR3 loop spans 15 amino acids. CDR3 residues: CASSQRTGGPYEQYF. The CDR3 nucleotides read TGCGCCAGCAGCCAACGTACAGGGGGCCCATACGAGCAGTACTTC.

The chain employs TRBV7-3 and TRBJ2-3; 7 bases match TRBD1. Looked up from germline, CDR1 is SGHTA and CDR2 is FQGTGA. CDR3 length equals 17 residues. V gave up 1 base and J gave up 2 bases; unmatched junction bases: 9. CDR3 amino acids: CASSLNPRGFSTDTQYF. CDR3 sequence (DNA): TGTGCCAGCAGCTTAAACCCCAGGGGGTTCTCCACAGATACGCAGTATTTT.

The rearrangement uses TRBV4-1 and TRBJ2-3, with D perhaps TRBD2 (6 bases). There are 17 residues in the CDR3. Germline V gene sequence: CDR1 MGHRA, CDR2 YSYEKL. The V end lost 0 bases, the J end lost 6 bases, and 19 bases lay between the germline ends. In DNA form, the CDR3 reads TGCGCCAGCAGCCAAGATCGGTCTGCCAATCGGGGGGATACGCAGTATTTT. The encoded protein is CASSQDRSANRGDTQYF.

The DNA for the CDR3 is TGTGCCAGCGGACAGGTTCGGGGCACTGAAGCTTTCTTT. Its translation: CASGQVRGTEAFF. V gene TRBV3-1 (or the pseudogene TRBV3-2) combines with J gene TRBJ1-1, with 7 bases aligning to TRBD1. The length of the CDR3 is 13 residues. Trimming removed 8 bases from V and 4 bases from J; junction bases left unmatched: 7. Germline V CDR1 and CDR2: LGHDT, YNNKEL (reference sequence).

A note on this clone: The sample carries other DNA sequences with the same CDR3. The genes are TRBV9 and TRBJ1-4, with TRBD1 matching over 9 bases. Trimming at V came to 3 bases and at J to 3 bases, leaving 3 bases not matched to a gene. The CDR3 extends over 15 amino acids. CDR1 is SGDLS, CDR2 YYNGEE, per germline. CDR3 sequence (DNA): TGTGCCAGCAGCGCAAGGACAGGGGCTAATGAAAAACTGTTTTTT. This translates into CASSARTGANEKLFF. Filled out from reference TRBV9 and TRBJ1-4, the complete variable domain reads DSGVTQTPKHLITATGQRVTLRCSPRSGDLSVYWYQQSLDQGLQFLIQYYNGEERAKGNILERFSAQQFPDLHSELNLSSLELGDSALYFCASSARTGANEKLFFGSGTQLSVL.

The V call is TRBV4-3, the J call TRBJ2-4; D is ambiguous. This CDR3 is built from 16 residues. V dropped 0 bases and J dropped 6 bases, with 15 bases sitting between them. Germline-derived CDR1 and CDR2 are LGHNA and YSLEER. In DNA, the CDR3 is TGCGCCAGCAGCCAAGATATGACGGCTGGAGCAAACATTCAGTACTTC. Its protein is CASSQDMTAGANIQYF.

This chain links TRBV6-2 or TRBV6-3 with TRBJ2-1, with D unresolved. The CDR3 loop spans 11 amino acids. V shed 5 bases and J shed 5 bases, with 4 bases lying between them. Germline V gives CDR1 MNHEY, CDR2 SVGEGT. The CDR3 here is CASSPDNEQFF. CDR3 nucleotides: TGTGCCAGCAGTCCCGACAATGAGCAGTTCTTC.

V usage is TRBV7-9 and J usage is TRBJ1-5; 10 nucleotides align to TRBD1. The V and J ends lost 5 bases and 6 bases, in that order; junction bases with no gene match: 7. Germline V gene lookup returns CDR1 SEHNR and CDR2 FQNEAQ (reference sequence). CDR3 length equals 15 residues. CDR3 DNA sequence: TGTGCCAGCAGCACCCAGACAGGGGGCCTTCAGCCCCAGCATTTT. It codes for CASSTQTGGLQPQHF.

This rearrangement joins TRBV9 to TRBJ2-1, with TRBD2 matching 12 bases. The V gene end was trimmed by 3 bases and the J gene end by 5 bases; junction bases not matched to a gene: 3. Per germline, CDR1 SGDLS and CDR2 YYNGEE. The length of the CDR3 is 15 residues. The CDR3 nucleotides read TGTGCCAGCAGCGAAACTAGCGGGGGGAACAATGAGCAGTTCTTC. Translating it yields CASSETSGGNNEQFF.

The chain links TRBV24-1 to TRBJ1-5; no firm D call. The CDR3 loop spans 14 amino acids. In germline, CDR1 is KGHDR, CDR2 SFDVKD. V lost 0 bases and J lost 2, with 4 bases in between. The CDR3 region has the DNA TGTGCCACCAGTGATTTGGGGCGCAATCAGCCCCAGCATTTT. This encodes CATSDLGRNQPQHF.

This chain joins TRBV4-2 and TRBJ2-5; 16 nucleotides line up with TRBD2. The germline V gene has CDR1 LGHNA and CDR2 YNFKEQ. This CDR3 region has 19 residues. V shed 2 bases and J 5 bases; nucleotides not matched to a gene: 11. CDR3 loop: CASSQRPGLAGGRGETQYF. The CDR3 DNA follows: TGTGCCAGCAGCCAACGGCCGGGACTAGCGGGGGGGCGAGGGGAGACCCAGTACTTC.

This clone appeared once. The V and J genes are TRBV5-4 and TRBJ2-7; 9 nucleotides line up with TRBD2. CDR3 length equals 15 residues. The ends lost 0 bases at V and 6 bases at J; junction bases unmatched: 7. CDR1 and CDR2 (germline): SGHNT, YYREEE (reference sequence). CDR3 amino acids: CASSLEGGGAFEQYF. The CDR3 DNA sequence: TGTGCCAGCAGCTTGGAGGGCGGGGGGGCCTTCGAGCAGTACTTC. Supplemented by reference TRBV5-4 and TRBJ2-7, the full variable domain reads ETGVTQSPTHLIKTRGQQVTLRCSSQSGHNTVSWYQQALGQGPQFIFQYYREEENGRGNFPPRFSGLQFPNYSSELNVNALELDDSALYLCASSLEGGGAFEQYFGPGTRLTVT.

The chain uses TRBV10-2 and TRBJ2-4, with D maybe TRBD2 (5 bases). This CDR3 is built from 14 residues. The germline V gene encodes CDR1 WSHSY and CDR2 SAAADI. Trimming removed 7 bases at V and 6 bases at J, with 16 bases between. The CDR3 DNA sequence: TGCGCCAGCACCCTGGAAACCCGGGGAAACATTCAGTACTTC. It specifies CASTLETRGNIQYF.